Listed here is a single TCR beta chain. Antigen: not known. Profiling relied on immunoSEQ multiplex PCR, and the TCRdb table lists in-frame clones only, not all of them. The sample comprises approximately 100,000 clones, 88% of which are singletons, and 4% to 4.5% rests with the top ten. The sample originates from a study of identifying expanded T cells in peripheral blood. Collection occurred without any documented infections or immune events in donors. Overall study results and limits: Differentially abundant clones: around 1.2 between replicates, around 17 at around 15 days, 19 at four. Two-week clone count variance significantly increased as total template count grew.

This CDR3 spans 15 amino acids. Per germline, CDR1 WSHSY and CDR2 SAAADI. The V and J ends lost 1 base and 0 bases respectively, with 7 bases between them. The chain combines TRBV10-2 with TRBJ1-3; D gene unclear. The receptor's source is a person aged 18 to 70 in good health. Specimen: blood. This CDR3 is CASSEFSLSGNTIYF. The CDR3 DNA reads TGCGCCAGCAGTGAGTTCAGCCTCTCTGGAAACACCATATATTTT.